The clone carrying this T cell receptor (beta chain) was observed a single time. The data are from a study of blood T cell repertoires in COVID-19. Clones were sequenced by immunoSEQ multiplex PCR, and TCRdb holds only the in-frame ones, with some missing. The sample has about 110,000 clones; approximately 82% are singletons. The CDR3 consists of 14 residues. Per germline, CDR1 SGHRS and CDR2 YFSETQ. V was cut by 0 bases and J by 0 bases, with 6 bases left in between. The sequence came from a woman aged 80 or over with acute or convalescent COVID-19. Sequenced: peripheral blood. The genes are TRBV5-1 and TRBJ1-1; D is undetermined. The CDR3 coding sequence is TGCGCCAGCAGCTTGGCCACATTGAACACTGAAGCTTTCTTT. Encoded protein: CASSLATLNTEAFF.